The 9 T cell receptor beta chains presented below share a single source sample, sequenced in a study of CD8 T cells in Susac syndrome (dated 2019 in TCRdb). The library was obtained by the immunoSEQ multiplex PCR assay. RNA was extracted with the RNeasy kit and about 0.5 to 1 ug was reverse transcribed using random hexamers. TCRdb applied fastp at Q25 and MiXCR to the public reads, then kept only in-frame beta chains. Merged by CDR3 protein, the rows form single entries marked with the most common genes and DNA. This sample is represented by more than 55,000 distinct CDR3 sequences; 95% of them were singletons. Of the sample, around 0.25% falls within the top ten clones. Specimen: CD8+ T cells from PBMCs. These receptors were taken from a human donor in good health.

The chain has TRBV2 and TRBJ1-5; no clear D gene. Germline assignment: CDR1 SNHLY and CDR2 FYNNEI. The CDR3 is 15 residues long. The V end was cut by 6 bases, the J end by 6 bases, with 18 bases between. This CDR3 is CASRNSPKAGQPQHF. The CDR3, as DNA: TGTGCCAGCAGGAACTCCCCAAAAGCGGGTCAGCCCCAGCATTTT.

This chain joins TRBV7-9 and TRBJ2-3; TRBD2 matches at 10 bases. This CDR3 comprises 18 residues. Germline trimming cut 1 base from V and 5 bases from J; bases unmatched to any gene: 12. Germline V gene lookup returns CDR1 SEHNR and CDR2 FQNEAQ (reference sequence). The DNA for the CDR3 is TGTGCCAGCAGCTTAGGGACTAGCGGAGGGGACTCTCAAGATACGCAGTATTTT. It yields the protein CASSLGTSGGDSQDTQYF.

V and J are TRBV7-8 and TRBJ2-5; D uncertain. Trimming stripped 6 bases from V and 5 bases from J, with 13 bases between. The CDR3 length is 13 residues. The germline CDR1 and CDR2 sequences are SGHVS and FQNEAQ. CDR3 region: CASRVVMGETQYF. The CDR3, as DNA: TGTGCCAGCAGGGTAGTCATGGGTGAGACCCAGTACTTC.

The chain joins TRBV4-1 to TRBJ1-6; D call uncertain. Germline V CDR1 and CDR2: MGHRA, YSYEKL. The CDR3 spans 13 residues. Trimming removed 2 bases from V and 7 bases from J, with 6 bases in between. The CDR3 region is CASSQPGNSPLHF. As DNA, the CDR3 is TGCGCCAGCAGCCAACCTGGAAATTCACCCCTCCACTTT.

The genes are TRBV5-6 and TRBJ2-6, with TRBD2 matching 7 bases. V was pared by 2 bases and J by 4 bases, with 9 bases of the junction left unmatched. Germline CDR1 and CDR2: SGHDT and YYEEEE. This CDR3 spans 17 amino acids. The CDR3 DNA follows: TGTGCCAGCAGCTTCGGGGGGAGTGTATCCGGGGCCAACGTCCTGACTTTC. Encoded protein: CASSFGGSVSGANVLTF.

The chain links TRBV19 to TRBJ1-5, with D unclear. Germline CDR1 LNHDA, CDR2 SQIVND (reference sequence). The CDR3 covers 14 residues. V was shortened by 8 bases and J by 0 bases, with 11 bases between the two germline ends. The CDR3 spells CASGLGGSNQPQHF. CDR3 DNA sequence: TGTGCCAGTGGATTGGGCGGTAGCAATCAGCCCCAGCATTTT.

The V call is TRBV3-1, the J call TRBJ2-7; TRBD1 might be the D (5 bases). The CDR3 extends over 14 amino acids. Trimming pared 0 bases from V and 6 bases from J, leaving 12 bases between. Germline CDR1 reads LGHDT; CDR2 reads YNNKEL (reference sequence). The CDR3 protein is CASSQDSGALEQYF. In DNA form, the CDR3 reads TGTGCCAGCAGCCAAGATTCTGGGGCCCTCGAGCAGTACTTC.

The chain combines TRBV30 with TRBJ2-5; D is ambiguous. This CDR3 region has 13 residues. Germline CDR1 is GTSNPN and CDR2 is SVGIG (reference sequence). The V end was cut by 2 bases, the J end by 1 base, with 8 bases between. The CDR3 nucleotides read TGTGCCTGGAGTCTTGACCTCCAAGAGACCCAGTACTTC. It translates to CAWSLDLQETQYF.

This clonotype was seen once. The rearrangement uses TRBV27 and TRBJ2-7; the D gene could be TRBD1 or TRBD2 (6 bases each). Trimming took off 2 bases at V and 6 bases at J, with 23 bases between the two ends. Per the germline V gene, CDR1 is MNHEY and CDR2 is SMNVEV (reference sequence). This CDR3 has 17 amino acids. The CDR3 nucleotides are TGTGCCAGCAGTTTAATTGGCGTGGGGGGCCTCAGGGGCGAGCAGTACTTC. Amino acid sequence: CASSLIGVGGLRGEQYF.